What follows describes a single T cell receptor (beta chain). This entry belongs to a study of shared T cell receptors in the human thymus. This table comes from immunoSEQ multiplex PCR, and its TCRdb copy is limited to in-frame clones, with some not included. The sample lists just under 550,000 clones, approximately 80% seen once, with around 0.012% in the top ten. These data also featured in a second study, about human thymus T cells. That paper states: Corrective cardiac surgery supplied the resected thymus tissue. Thymic and blood repertoires seemed to favor certain V and J genes. Unrelated people showed highly overlapping thymic repertoires, related research reported.

This TCR derives from a boy under three years old with a congenital heart defect. Sequenced material: thymocytes.

The CDR3 nucleotides read TGCGCCAGCAGCCAAGAGGGGCTAGCGGGAGTTAAAACAGATACGCAGTATTTT. Translating gives CASSQEGLAGVKTDTQYF. The chain has TRBV4-1 and TRBJ2-3; TRBD2 matches at 10 bases. CDR3 size: 18 residues. CDR1 is MGHRA and CDR2 is YSYEKL in the germline V gene. After removal of 0 bases from V and 3 bases from J, the junction contained 9 bases not matched to a gene.